The 26 T cell receptor beta chains below come from one sample, sequenced in a study of T cell responses to AZD1222 COVID-19 vaccine. The table came from immunoSEQ multiplex PCR; TCRdb's copy has only in-frame clones and leaves some out. The data hold about 84,000 clones, with about 93% observed a single time. This specimen was peripheral blood, taken 28 days after the second AZD1222 dose. The receptors originated from an adult who received the AZD1222 COVID-19 vaccine.

The chain combines TRBV6-6 with TRBJ2-4; D gene unclear. Per germline, CDR1 MNHNY and CDR2 SVGAGI (reference sequence). Trimming removed 7 bases at V and 9 bases at J, with 16 bases between. This CDR3 is built from 13 residues. The CDR3 here is CASISGSWGIQYF. Here the CDR3 DNA reads TGTGCCAGCATCTCGGGCAGCTGGGGCATTCAGTACTTC.

V is TRBV7-3 and J is TRBJ2-3, with 9 bases lining up with TRBD2. With V trimmed by 1 base and J by 6 bases, 11 bases remained unmatched. The CDR3 totals 17 residues. Germline lookup yields CDR1 SGHTA and CDR2 FQGTGA. For the CDR3, the DNA is TGTGCCAGCAGCTTAAATCCCAGCGGGGGGCCTATGGATACGCAGTATTTT. Protein: CASSLNPSGGPMDTQYF.

Turning to this clone: This sample includes further DNA sequences coding for the same CDR3. The V call is TRBV5-1, the J call TRBJ2-1; D gene unclear. Trimming shortened V by 4 bases and J by 0 bases, and 11 bases separated the two germline ends. The germline V gene encodes CDR1 SGHRS and CDR2 YFSETQ. The CDR3 runs 15 residues. The CDR3 here is CASSLGLASYNEQFF. DNA for the CDR3: TGCGCCAGCAGCCTCGGTTTGGCCTCCTACAATGAGCAGTTCTTC.

About this clone: The sample holds other DNA sequences that translate to the same CDR3. V gene TRBV9 combines with J gene TRBJ1-1; 8 positions match TRBD1. Losses at the gene ends were 4 bases for V and 2 bases for J; bases not matched to a gene: 4. CDR1 is SGDLS and CDR2 is YYNGEE in the germline V gene. The CDR3 runs 14 residues. As DNA, the CDR3 is TGTGCCAGCAGCTTAGGACAGGGCAACACTGAAGCTTTCTTT. The encoded protein is CASSLGQGNTEAFF.

CDR3 region: CAWSVLRNTGPGYNSPLHF. The CDR3 DNA follows: TGTGCCTGGAGTGTACTTCGGAATACAGGGCCGGGGTATAATTCACCCCTCCACTTT. V usage is TRBV30 and J usage is TRBJ1-6; D possibly corresponds to TRBD1 (6 bases). Between the trimmed V and J ends, which lost 0 bases and 4 bases, there was a span of 22 bases. The CDR3 has 19 amino acids. CDR1 GTSNPN and CDR2 SVGIG come from the germline V gene (reference sequence). The whole variable domain, filled in from reference TRBV30 and TRBJ1-6, reads SQTIHQWPATLVQPVGSPLSLECTVEGTSNPNLYWYRQAAGRGLQLLFYSVGIGQISSEVPQNLSASRPQDRQFILSSKKLLLSDSGFYLCAWSVLRNTGPGYNSPLHFGNGTRLTVT.

The genes are TRBV7-3 and TRBJ1-4; a possible D gene is TRBD1 (6 bases). Germline loops: CDR1 SGHTA, CDR2 FQGTGA. This CDR3 comprises 15 residues. Trimming removed 7 bases at V and 4 bases at J, with 16 bases between. The CDR3 coding sequence is TGTGCCAGCACCGGGGGGCAGGGAGATAATGAAAAACTGTTTTTT. As protein: CASTGGQGDNEKLFF.

This clone was counted a single time. J is TRBJ2-2 and V is TRBV15; 9 bases agree with TRBD2. Germline assignment: CDR1 LNHNV and CDR2 YYDKDF (reference sequence). J lost 2 bases, V lost 3 bases, and 7 bases had no gene match. The CDR3 is made up of 17 amino acids. CDR3 sequence (DNA): TGTGCCACCAGCAGTGGAACTAGCGGGCTCAACACCGGGGAGCTGTTTTTT. Translating gives CATSSGTSGLNTGELFF.

A remark on this clone: The junction and the germline gene differ at one end; a read error may be behind it. The CDR3 reads CASSAVGADF. DNA for the CDR3: TGTGCCAGCAGTGCAGTGGGGGCCGACTTC. The gene calls are TRBV2 and TRBJ1-2, with D maybe TRBD1 (6 bases). In germline, CDR1 is SNHLY, CDR2 FYNNEI. The CDR3 consists of 10 residues.

The chain combines TRBV18 with TRBJ1-2; 7 bases fit TRBD1. This CDR3 is built from 16 residues. Germline CDR1 KGHSH, CDR2 LQKENI. J lost 3 bases, V lost 2 bases, and 9 bases had no gene match. CDR3 sequence reads: CASSPTGTAAYYGYTF. CDR3 coding DNA: TGTGCCAGCTCACCAACCGGGACAGCTGCCTACTATGGCTACACCTTC.

CDR3 sequence: CASSLSGRSTGELFF. The CDR3 DNA sequence: TGTGCCAGCAGCTTATCGGGCCGCTCCACCGGGGAGCTGTTTTTT. The gene calls are TRBV11-2 and TRBJ2-2, with D uncertain. Germline V gene data show CDR1 as SGHAT and CDR2 as FQNNGV. The CDR3 is made up of 15 amino acids. Trimming left V 2 bases short and J 4 bases short, with 11 bases between.

The V call is TRBV5-1, the J call TRBJ2-3; 10 nucleotides align to TRBD1. This CDR3 region has 16 residues. Germline V CDR1 and CDR2: SGHRS, YFSETQ. V lost 4 bases and J lost 3; bases outside the gene matches: 8. The DNA of the CDR3 is TGCGCCAGCAGCGCATTACCGGGACAGGGGACAGATACGCAGTATTTT. Translation gives CASSALPGQGTDTQYF.

The chain uses TRBV7-3 and TRBJ1-1; D is unresolved. The CDR3 extends over 17 amino acids. The germline gives CDR1 SGHTA, CDR2 FQGTGA. Trimming left V 5 bases short and J 5 bases short, with 24 bases between. The CDR3 nucleotides read TGTGCCAGCAGCCCCCGTAGGAGGGAATGGGGAATGACTGAAGCTTTCTTT. Translating it yields CASSPRRREWGMTEAFF.

The rearrangement links TRBV6-1 to TRBJ1-6; no clear D. Germline CDR1 MNHNS, CDR2 SASEGT. CDR3 length: 14 amino acids. Trimming left V 3 bases short and J 4 bases short, with 7 bases between. CDR3 residues: CASSERTYNSPLHF. CDR3 nucleotides: TGTGCCAGCAGTGAGCGGACTTATAATTCACCCCTCCACTTT.

This chain connects TRBV29-1 to TRBJ1-1; no reliable D call. Germline CDR1 and CDR2: SQVTM and ANQGSEA. The ends were cut back, 6 bases at V and 7 bases at J, with 21 bases in the middle. This CDR3 region has 14 residues. The CDR3 region is CSVIPFRPDGEAFF. The CDR3 coding sequence is TGCAGCGTGATACCTTTTAGGCCCGATGGTGAAGCTTTCTTT.

V and J are TRBV28 and TRBJ2-4; unclear D gene. Germline V CDR1 and CDR2: MDHEN, SYDVKM. The CDR3 loop spans 13 amino acids. The germline V and J ends were trimmed by 8 bases and 0 bases, with 8 bases remaining between them. The DNA of the CDR3 is TGTGCCAGCGAGAACTTAGCCAAAAACATTCAGTACTTC. Protein product: CASENLAKNIQYF.

The chain joins TRBV19 to TRBJ1-4; D may be TRBD1 (6 bases). V lost 7 bases to trimming and J lost 2 bases, with 11 bases between them. The germline CDR1 and CDR2 sequences are LNHDA and SQIVND (reference sequence). CDR3 length: 14 amino acids. This CDR3 reads CASTGGRTNEKLFF. The CDR3 DNA follows: TGTGCCAGTACGGGGGGCAGGACTAATGAAAAACTGTTTTTT.

The rearrangement joins TRBV19 to TRBJ1-2; D call uncertain. CDR3 length: 12 amino acids. Trimming left V 1 base short and J 8 bases short, with 8 bases between. The germline gives CDR1 LNHDA, CDR2 SQIVND (reference sequence). The CDR3 loop is CASSIGTFGYTF. CDR3 DNA: TGTGCCAGTAGTATAGGGACTTTCGGCTACACCTTC.

This chain joins TRBV6-5 and TRBJ1-1, with no clear D. Trimming pared 2 bases from V and 1 base from J, leaving 8 bases between. Germline CDR1 and CDR2: MNHEY and SVGAGI. The CDR3 has 14 residues. The CDR3 region has the DNA TGTGCCAGCAGTTACGCCAGCGGGAACACTGAAGCTTTCTTT. Its translation: CASSYASGNTEAFF.

The rearrangement links TRBV24-1 to TRBJ2-1; D gene ambiguous. Germline CDR1 and CDR2: KGHDR and SFDVKD. Deletions cut 6 bases from V and 3 bases from J, with 17 bases between. This CDR3 comprises 16 residues. CDR3 DNA sequence: TGTGCCACCAGTCGTCGGATTACATCGGGCTACAATGAGCAGTTCTTC. Amino acids: CATSRRITSGYNEQFF.

In DNA form, the CDR3 reads TGTGCCAGCAGCGTAGGAGGGGATACTGAAGCTTTCTTT. This gives the protein CASSVGGDTEAFF. V and J are TRBV9 and TRBJ1-1; a possible D gene is TRBD1 (5 bases). Germline values: CDR1 SGDLS, CDR2 YYNGEE. V was shortened by 0 bases and J by 5 bases, with 8 bases between the two germline ends. This CDR3 has 13 residues. Based on the CDR3 plus reference TRBV9 and TRBJ1-1, the full variable domain is DSGVTQTPKHLITATGQRVTLRCSPRSGDLSVYWYQQSLDQGLQFLIQYYNGEERAKGNILERFSAQQFPDLHSELNLSSLELGDSALYFCASSVGGDTEAFFGQGTRLTVV.

The V and J genes are TRBV29-1 and TRBJ2-7; TRBD2 aligns across 9 bases. Germline V gene data show CDR1 as SQVTM and CDR2 as ANQGSEA. After removal of 7 bases from V and 6 bases from J, the junction contained 10 bases not matched to a gene. The CDR3 is made up of 13 amino acids. This CDR3 reads CSGYLAGVGEQYF. The CDR3 region has the DNA TGCAGCGGCTATTTAGCGGGAGTAGGCGAGCAGTACTTC.

The V call is TRBV19, the J call TRBJ1-6; 7 positions match TRBD1. Looked up from germline, CDR1 is LNHDA and CDR2 is SQIVND (reference sequence). With V trimmed by 7 bases and J by 10 bases, 7 bases remained unmatched. This CDR3 has 13 residues. In nucleotides, the CDR3 is TGTGCCAGTAAGCGACAGGGAGAATCACCCCTCCACTTT. Translation: CASKRQGESPLHF.

In this sample, this clone turned up many times. No conserved phenylalanine or tryptophan is present at the end of the CDR3, so a read error is the likely explanation. No DNA is shown, since the ends of the CDR3 on it are uncertain; the CDR3 is the one TCRdb lists. The chain has TRBV6-5 and TRBJ1-1; the D call of TRBD1 is as the table states it, not checked on the DNA. With termini counted, the CDR3 has 12 amino acids. CDR1 is MNHEY and CDR2 is SVGAGI in the germline V gene. CDR3 residues: CASSSPGQPKNV.

The chain recombines TRBV19 with TRBJ2-1; weak D call: TRBD2 (6 bases). The CDR3 runs 12 residues. The germline V gene has CDR1 LNHDA and CDR2 SQIVND (reference sequence). Trimming removed 1 base at V and 14 bases at J, with 12 bases between. CDR3 in DNA: TGTGCCAGTAGTATAGGTGGAGGGGTTAAGTTCTTC. It is translated as CASSIGGGVKFF.

CDR3 loop: CASSYSSFLASGYTF. The DNA for the CDR3 is TGTGCCAGCAGTTACTCGTCATTCCTAGCGAGTGGCTACACCTTC. J is TRBJ1-2 and V is TRBV6-5; D is undetermined. The germline gives CDR1 MNHEY, CDR2 SVGAGI. The V end lost 0 bases, the J end lost 7 bases, and 15 bases lay between the germline ends. The CDR3 length is 15 residues.

V gene TRBV9 combines with J gene TRBJ2-1; TRBD1 is a possible D gene (5 bases). CDR1 and CDR2 (germline): SGDLS, YYNGEE. V lost 0 bases to trimming and J lost 2 bases, with 9 bases between them. The CDR3 covers 15 residues. The CDR3 bases are TGTGCCAGCAGCGTAGAAGGGGCCCCCTACAATGAGCAGTTCTTC. This gives the protein CASSVEGAPYNEQFF.